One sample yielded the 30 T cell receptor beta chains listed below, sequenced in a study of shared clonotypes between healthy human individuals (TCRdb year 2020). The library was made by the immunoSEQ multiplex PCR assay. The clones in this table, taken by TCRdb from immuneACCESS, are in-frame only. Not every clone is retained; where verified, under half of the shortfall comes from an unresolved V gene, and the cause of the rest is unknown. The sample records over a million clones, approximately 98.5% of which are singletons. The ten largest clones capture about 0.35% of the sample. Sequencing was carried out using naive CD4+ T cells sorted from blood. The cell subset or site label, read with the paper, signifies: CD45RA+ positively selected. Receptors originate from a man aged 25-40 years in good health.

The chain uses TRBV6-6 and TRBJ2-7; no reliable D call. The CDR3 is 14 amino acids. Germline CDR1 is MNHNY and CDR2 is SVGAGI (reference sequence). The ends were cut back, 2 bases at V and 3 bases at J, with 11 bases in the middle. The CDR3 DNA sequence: TGTGCCAGCAGTTACCCCCCGGAACACTACGAGCAGTACTTC. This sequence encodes CASSYPPEHYEQYF.

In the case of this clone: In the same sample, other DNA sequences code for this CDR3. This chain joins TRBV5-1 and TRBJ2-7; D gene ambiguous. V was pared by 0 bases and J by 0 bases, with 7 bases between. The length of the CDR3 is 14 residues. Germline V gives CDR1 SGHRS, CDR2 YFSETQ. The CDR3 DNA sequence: TGCGCCAGCAGCTTGGAGGCTAGCTCCTACGAGCAGTACTTC. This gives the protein CASSLEASSYEQYF.

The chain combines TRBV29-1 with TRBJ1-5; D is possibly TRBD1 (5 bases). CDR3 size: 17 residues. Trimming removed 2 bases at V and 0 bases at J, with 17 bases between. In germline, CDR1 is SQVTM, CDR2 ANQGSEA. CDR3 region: CSVEQQVLRGSNQPQHF. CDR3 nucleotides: TGCAGCGTTGAACAACAGGTTCTCCGGGGTAGCAATCAGCCCCAGCATTTT.

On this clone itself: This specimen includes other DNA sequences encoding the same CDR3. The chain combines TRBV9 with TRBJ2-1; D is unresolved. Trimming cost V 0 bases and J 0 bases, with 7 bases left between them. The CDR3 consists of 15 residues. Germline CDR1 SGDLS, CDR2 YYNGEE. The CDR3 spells CASSVASSSYNEQFF. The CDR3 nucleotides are TGTGCCAGCAGCGTAGCGTCCAGCTCCTACAATGAGCAGTTCTTC.

This chain's CDR3 is CASSPHPPDRVAQETQYF. The CDR3 DNA follows: TGTGCCAGCAGCCCCCACCCCCCCGACAGGGTAGCGCAAGAGACCCAGTACTTC. The rearrangement uses TRBV7-6 and TRBJ2-5, with 7 bases that match TRBD1. The CDR3 consists of 18 residues. Germline assignment: CDR1 SGHVS and CDR2 FNYEAQ. V lost 5 bases and J lost 2; bases outside the gene matches: 17.

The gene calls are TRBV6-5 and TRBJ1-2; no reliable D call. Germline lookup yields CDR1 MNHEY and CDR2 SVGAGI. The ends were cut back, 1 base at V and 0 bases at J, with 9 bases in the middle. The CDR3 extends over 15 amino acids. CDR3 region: CASSYFTKANYGYTF. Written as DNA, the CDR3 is TGTGCCAGCAGTTACTTCACAAAAGCTAACTATGGCTACACCTTC.

CDR3 sequence (DNA): TGTGCCATCAGTCCCGGGACGGCAAACTATGGCTACACCTTC. Translating it yields CAISPGTANYGYTF. The rearrangement uses TRBV10-3 and TRBJ1-2; D possibly corresponds to TRBD1 (5 bases). The V end lost 5 bases, the J end lost 2 bases, and 12 bases lay between the germline ends. Germline-derived CDR1 and CDR2 are ENHRY and SYGVKD. The CDR3 is made up of 14 amino acids.

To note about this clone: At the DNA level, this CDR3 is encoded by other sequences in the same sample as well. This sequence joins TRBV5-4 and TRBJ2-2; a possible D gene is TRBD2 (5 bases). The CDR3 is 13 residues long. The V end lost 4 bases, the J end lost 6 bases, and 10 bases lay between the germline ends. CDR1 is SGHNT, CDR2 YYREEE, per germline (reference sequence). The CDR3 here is CASSPGWAGELFF. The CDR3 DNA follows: TGTGCCAGCAGCCCGGGGTGGGCCGGGGAGCTGTTTTTT.

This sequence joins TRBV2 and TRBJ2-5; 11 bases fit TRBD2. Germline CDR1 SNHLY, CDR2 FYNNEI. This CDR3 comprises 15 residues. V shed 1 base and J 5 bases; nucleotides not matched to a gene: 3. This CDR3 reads CASSEEASGRETQYF. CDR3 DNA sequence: TGTGCCAGCAGTGAAGAGGCTAGCGGGAGGGAGACCCAGTACTTC.

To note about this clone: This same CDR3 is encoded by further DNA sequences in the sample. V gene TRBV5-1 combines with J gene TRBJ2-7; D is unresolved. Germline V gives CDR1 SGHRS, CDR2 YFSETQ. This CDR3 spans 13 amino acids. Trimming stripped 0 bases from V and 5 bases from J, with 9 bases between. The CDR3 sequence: CASSLVGPDEQYF. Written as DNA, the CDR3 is TGCGCCAGCAGCTTGGTGGGCCCCGACGAGCAGTACTTC. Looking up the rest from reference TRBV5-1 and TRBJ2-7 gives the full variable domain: KAGVTQTPRYLIKTRGQQVTLSCSPISGHRSVSWYQQTPGQGLQFLFEYFSETQRNKGNFPGRFSGRQFSNSRSEMNVSTLELGDSALYLCASSLVGPDEQYFGPGTRLTVT.

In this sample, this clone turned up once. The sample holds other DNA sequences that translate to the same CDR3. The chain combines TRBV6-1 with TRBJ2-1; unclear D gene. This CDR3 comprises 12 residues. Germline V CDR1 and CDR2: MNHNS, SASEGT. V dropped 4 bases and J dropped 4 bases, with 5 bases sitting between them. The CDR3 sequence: CASSVSYNEQFF. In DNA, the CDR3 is TGTGCCAGCAGTGTATCATACAATGAGCAGTTCTTC.

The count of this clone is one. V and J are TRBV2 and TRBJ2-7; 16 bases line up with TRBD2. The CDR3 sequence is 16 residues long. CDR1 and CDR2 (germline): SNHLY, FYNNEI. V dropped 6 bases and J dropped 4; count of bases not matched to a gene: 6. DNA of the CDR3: TGTGCCAGCAGGCGGGGACTAGCGGGAGGGCGGTACGAGCAGTACTTC. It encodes CASRRGLAGGRYEQYF.

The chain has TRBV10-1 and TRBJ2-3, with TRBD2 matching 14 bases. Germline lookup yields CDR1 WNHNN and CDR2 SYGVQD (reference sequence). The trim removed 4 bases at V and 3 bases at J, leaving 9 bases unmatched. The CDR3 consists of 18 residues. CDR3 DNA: TGCGCCAGCAGTGTGGCTCGGGGACTAGCGGGAGATACAGATACGCAGTATTTT. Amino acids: CASSVARGLAGDTDTQYF.

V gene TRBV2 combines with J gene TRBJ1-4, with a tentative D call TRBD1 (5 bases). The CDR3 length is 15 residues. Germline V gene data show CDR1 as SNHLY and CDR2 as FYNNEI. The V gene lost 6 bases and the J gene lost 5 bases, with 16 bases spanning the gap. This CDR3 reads CASRGRETANEKLFF. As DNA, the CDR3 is TGTGCCAGCAGAGGGAGAGAGACAGCAAATGAAAAACTGTTTTTT.

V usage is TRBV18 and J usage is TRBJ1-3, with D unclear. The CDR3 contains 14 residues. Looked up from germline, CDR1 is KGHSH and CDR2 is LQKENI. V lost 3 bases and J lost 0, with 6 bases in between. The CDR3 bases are TGTGCCAGCTCACCTGGCAGCTCTGGAAACACCATATATTTT. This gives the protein CASSPGSSGNTIYF.

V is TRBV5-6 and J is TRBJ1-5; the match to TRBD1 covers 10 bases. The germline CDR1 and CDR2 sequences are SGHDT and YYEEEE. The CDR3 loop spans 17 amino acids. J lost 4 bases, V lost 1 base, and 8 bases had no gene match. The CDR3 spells CASSLLPGQGPNQPQHF. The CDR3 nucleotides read TGTGCCAGCAGCTTGCTACCGGGACAGGGGCCGAATCAGCCCCAGCATTTT.

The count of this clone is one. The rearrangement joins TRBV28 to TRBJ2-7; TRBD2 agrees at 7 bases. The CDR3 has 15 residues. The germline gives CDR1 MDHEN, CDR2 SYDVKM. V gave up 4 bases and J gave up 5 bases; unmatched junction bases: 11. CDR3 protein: CASSSLKRDFDEQYF. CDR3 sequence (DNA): TGTGCCAGCAGTTCCCTGAAGCGGGATTTCGACGAGCAGTACTTC.

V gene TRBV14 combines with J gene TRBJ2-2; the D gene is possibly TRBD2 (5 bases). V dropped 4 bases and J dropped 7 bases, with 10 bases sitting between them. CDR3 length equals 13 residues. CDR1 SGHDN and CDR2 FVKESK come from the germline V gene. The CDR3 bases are TGTGCCAGCAGCCGGACTTTGAACGGGGAGCTGTTTTTT. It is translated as CASSRTLNGELFF.

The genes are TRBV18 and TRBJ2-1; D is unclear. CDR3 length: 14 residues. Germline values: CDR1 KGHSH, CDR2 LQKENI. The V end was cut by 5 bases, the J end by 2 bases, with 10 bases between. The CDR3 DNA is TGTGCCAGCTCAACGGACCGAACCTACAATGAGCAGTTCTTC. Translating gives CASSTDRTYNEQFF.

CDR3 region: CASSPDRGGTEAFF. The CDR3 coding sequence is TGTGCCAGCAGCCCCGACAGGGGGGGGACTGAAGCTTTCTTT. This chain links TRBV7-2 with TRBJ1-1; 9 bases map to TRBD1. This CDR3 spans 14 amino acids. The trim removed 5 bases at V and 5 bases at J, leaving 6 bases unmatched. Germline loops: CDR1 SGHTA, CDR2 FQGNSA.

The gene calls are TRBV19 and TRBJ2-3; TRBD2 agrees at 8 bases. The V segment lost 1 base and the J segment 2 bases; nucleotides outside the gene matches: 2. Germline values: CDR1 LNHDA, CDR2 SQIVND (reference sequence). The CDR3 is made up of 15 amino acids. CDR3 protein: CASSIVAGNTDTQYF. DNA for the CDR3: TGTGCCAGTAGTATAGTAGCGGGGAACACAGATACGCAGTATTTT.

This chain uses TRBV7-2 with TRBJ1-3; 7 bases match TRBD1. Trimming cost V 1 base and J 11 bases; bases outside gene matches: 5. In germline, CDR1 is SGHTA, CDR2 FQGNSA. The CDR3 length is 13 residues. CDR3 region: CASSLGQGIPIYF. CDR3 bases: TGTGCCAGCAGCTTAGGACAGGGTATCCCCATATATTTT. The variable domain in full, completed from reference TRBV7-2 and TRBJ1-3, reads GAGVSQSPSNKVTEKGKDVELRCDPISGHTALYWYRQSLGQGLEFLIYFQGNSAPDKSGLPSDRFSAERTGGSVSTLTIQRTQQEDSAVYLCASSLGQGIPIYFGEGSWLTVV.

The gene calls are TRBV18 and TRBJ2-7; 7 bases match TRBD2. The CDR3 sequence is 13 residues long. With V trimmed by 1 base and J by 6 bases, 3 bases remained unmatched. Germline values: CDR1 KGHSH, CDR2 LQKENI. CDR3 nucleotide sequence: TGTGCCAGCTCACCACAGCGGGACCTCGAGCAGTACTTC. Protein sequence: CASSPQRDLEQYF.

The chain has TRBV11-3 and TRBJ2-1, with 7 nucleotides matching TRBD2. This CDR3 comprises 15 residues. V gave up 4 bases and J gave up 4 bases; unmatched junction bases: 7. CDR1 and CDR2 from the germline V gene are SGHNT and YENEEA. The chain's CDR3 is CASSSRTSKYNEQFF. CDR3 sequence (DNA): TGTGCCAGCAGCTCCCGGACTAGTAAGTACAATGAGCAGTTCTTC.

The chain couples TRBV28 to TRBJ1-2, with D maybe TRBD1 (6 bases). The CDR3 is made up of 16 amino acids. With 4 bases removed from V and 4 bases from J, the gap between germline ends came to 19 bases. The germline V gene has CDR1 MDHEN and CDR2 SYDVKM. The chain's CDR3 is CASSSGSGARGYGYTF. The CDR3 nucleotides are TGTGCCAGCAGTTCTGGTTCAGGGGCTCGAGGCTATGGCTACACCTTC.

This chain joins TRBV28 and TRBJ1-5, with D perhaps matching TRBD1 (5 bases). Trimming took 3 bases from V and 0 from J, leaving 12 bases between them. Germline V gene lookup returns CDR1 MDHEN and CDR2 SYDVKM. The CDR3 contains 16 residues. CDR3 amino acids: CASSFRQLNSNQPQHF. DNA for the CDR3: TGTGCCAGCAGTTTTCGACAGCTAAATAGCAATCAGCCCCAGCATTTT.

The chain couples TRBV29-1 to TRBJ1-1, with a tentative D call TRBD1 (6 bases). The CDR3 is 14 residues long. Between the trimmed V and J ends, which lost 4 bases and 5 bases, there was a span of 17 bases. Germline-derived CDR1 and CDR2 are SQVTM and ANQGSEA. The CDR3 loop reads CSVGGQGRWTEAFF. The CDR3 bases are TGCAGCGTTGGGGGGCAGGGTAGATGGACTGAAGCTTTCTTT.

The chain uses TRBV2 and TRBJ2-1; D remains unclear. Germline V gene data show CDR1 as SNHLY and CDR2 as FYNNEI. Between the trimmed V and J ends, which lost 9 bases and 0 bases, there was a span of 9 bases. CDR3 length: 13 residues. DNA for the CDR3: TGTGCCAGTCGGGCACGCTCCTACAATGAGCAGTTCTTC. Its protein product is CASRARSYNEQFF.

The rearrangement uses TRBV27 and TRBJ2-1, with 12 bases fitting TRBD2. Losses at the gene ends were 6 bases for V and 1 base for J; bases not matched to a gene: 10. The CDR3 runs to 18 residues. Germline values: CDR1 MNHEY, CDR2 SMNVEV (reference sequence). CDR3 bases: TGTGCCAGCAGAGCAGGACTAGCGGGAAAGCGATCCTACAATGAGCAGTTCTTC. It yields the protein CASRAGLAGKRSYNEQFF.

The CDR3 DNA is TGCGCCAGCAGTCTCCAGGGGGCCATAGCGACTAGCACAGATACGCAGTATTTT. This gives the protein CASSLQGAIATSTDTQYF. The chain joins TRBV5-1 to TRBJ2-3; 8 bases fit TRBD1. CDR3 length: 18 residues. V lost 5 bases, J lost 0 bases, and 14 bases stayed unmatched. The germline V gene encodes CDR1 SGHRS and CDR2 YFSETQ.